Listed below are T cell receptor beta chains from one sample, sequenced in a study of tumor T cells in aggressive B-cell lymphoma. Here immunoSEQ multiplex PCR was the method, and the copy in TCRdb shows in-frame clones only, minus some. This table has several thousand clones, 85% appearing once. Sample: tumor tissue. These receptors all come from an adult with diffuse large B cell lymphoma. Both conserved end residues are part of each CDR3. The order of the fields is clone size, J gene, D gene, V gene, CDR3 protein, CDR3 DNA. D genes are given only for firm matches. Size is omitted from some rows. Given values are once, few, many or a class for expanded clones.

clone_size: -
j_call: TRBJ2-3
d_call: -
v_call: TRBV11-2
cdr3_aa: CASSLVRGDTQYF
cdr3_nt: TGTGCCAGCAGCTTAGTACGAGGCGATACGCAGTATTTT

clone_size: -
j_call: TRBJ1-6
d_call: -
v_call: TRBV25-1
cdr3_aa: CASSGLISPLHF
cdr3_nt: TGTGCCAGCAGTGGGCTGATTTCACCCCTCCACTTT

clone_size: -
j_call: TRBJ2-2
d_call: -
v_call: TRBV1
cdr3_aa: CTSSQDQTSGGAGTGELFF
cdr3_nt: TGCACCAGCAGCCAAGATCAGACTAGCGGGGGGGCCGGGACCGGGGAGCTGTTTTTT

clone_size: -
j_call: TRBJ1-6
d_call: -
v_call: TRBV7-3
cdr3_aa: CASSLSGDSYNSPLHF
cdr3_nt: TGTGCCAGCAGCTTATCAGGGGACTCCTATAATTCACCCCTCCACTTT

clone_size: -
j_call: TRBJ1-1
d_call: TRBD1
v_call: TRBV15
cdr3_aa: CATWTGGFGRTETFF
cdr3_nt: TGTGCCACCTGGACAGGGGGCTTCGGGAGGACTGAAACTTTCTTT

clone_size: -
j_call: TRBJ2-7
d_call: -
v_call: TRBV4-1
cdr3_aa: CASSPAPPGKAYEQYF
cdr3_nt: TGCGCCAGCAGCCCAGCCCCCCCAGGGAAAGCGTACGAGCAGTACTTC

clone_size: few
j_call: TRBJ1-5
d_call: -
v_call: TRBV28
cdr3_aa: CASRNLQANQPQHF
cdr3_nt: TGTGCCAGCAGGAACCTACAGGCTAATCAGCCCCAGCATTTT

clone_size: -
j_call: TRBJ2-3
d_call: -
v_call: TRBV18
cdr3_aa: CASSPSLGTDTQYF
cdr3_nt: TGTGCCAGCTCACCAAGTTTAGGCACAGATACGCAGTATTTT

clone_size: once
j_call: TRBJ2-3
d_call: -
v_call: TRBV4-1
cdr3_aa: CASSQEGGRTDTQYF
cdr3_nt: TGCGCCAGCAGCCAAGAAGGCGGCCGCACAGATACGCAGTATTTT

clone_size: -
j_call: TRBJ2-7
d_call: TRBD1
v_call: TRBV4-1
cdr3_aa: CASSRTGGAYEQYF
cdr3_nt: TGCGCCAGCAGCCGGACAGGTGGGGCCTACGAGCAGTACTTC

clone_size: -
j_call: TRBJ1-3
d_call: -
v_call: TRBV2
cdr3_aa: CASIPSSGNTIYF
cdr3_nt: TGTGCCAGCATACCCAGCTCTGGAAACACCATATATTTT

clone_size: -
j_call: TRBJ1-1
d_call: TRBD1
v_call: TRBV5-6
cdr3_aa: CASSGTPAGGSTEAFF
cdr3_nt: TGTGCCAGCAGCGGGACGCCGGCAGGGGGTAGCACTGAAGCTTTCTTT

clone_size: -
j_call: TRBJ1-5
d_call: -
v_call: TRBV6-1
cdr3_aa: CASSAISLYSNQPQHF
cdr3_nt: TGTGCCAGCAGTGCTATTAGTCTCTATAGCAATCAGCCCCAGCATTTT

clone_size: -
j_call: TRBJ1-6
d_call: -
v_call: TRBV23-1
cdr3_aa: CASSQSEGQYNSPLHF
cdr3_nt: TGCGCCAGCAGTCAATCGGAGGGGCAATATAATTCACCCCTCCACTTT

clone_size: -
j_call: TRBJ2-7
d_call: -
v_call: TRBV7-8
cdr3_aa: CASSLDPTRAYEQYF
cdr3_nt: TGTGCCAGCAGCTTAGACCCAACTAGGGCCTACGAGCAGTACTTC

clone_size: -
j_call: TRBJ2-7
d_call: -
v_call: TRBV20-1
cdr3_aa: CSARAEQYF
cdr3_nt: TGCAGTGCTAGGGCGGAACAGTACTTC

clone_size: -
j_call: TRBJ1-3
d_call: TRBD1
v_call: TRBV2
cdr3_aa: CASSGTGDRGPGNTIYF
cdr3_nt: TGTGCCAGCAGTGGTACGGGGGACAGGGGACCCGGAAACACCATATATTTT

clone_size: -
j_call: TRBJ1-2
d_call: TRBD1
v_call: TRBV4-1
cdr3_aa: CASSLRQGADYGYTF
cdr3_nt: TGCGCCAGCAGCCTTCGACAGGGGGCTGACTATGGCTACACCTTC

clone_size: -
j_call: TRBJ1-3
d_call: -
v_call: TRBV5-6
cdr3_aa: CASSFLVTGGNTIYF
cdr3_nt: TGTGCCAGCAGCTTTCTCGTGACGGGTGGAAACACCATATATTTT

clone_size: -
j_call: TRBJ1-1
d_call: -
v_call: TRBV5-5
cdr3_aa: CASSFRGFEGTEAFF
cdr3_nt: TGTGCCAGCAGCTTTCGTGGGTTTGAGGGCACTGAAGCTTTCTTT

clone_size: -
j_call: TRBJ2-4
d_call: -
v_call: TRBV29-1
cdr3_aa: CSVEYDGMDIQYF
cdr3_nt: TGCAGCGTTGAATACGACGGGATGGACATTCAGTACTTC

clone_size: -
j_call: TRBJ2-3
d_call: -
v_call: TRBV11-2
cdr3_aa: CASSSGEGREDTQYF
cdr3_nt: TGTGCCAGCAGCTCAGGGGAGGGGAGGGAAGATACGCAGTATTTT

clone_size: -
j_call: TRBJ1-5
d_call: TRBD1
v_call: TRBV19
cdr3_aa: CASGDSRNQPQHF
cdr3_nt: TGTGCCAGTGGGGACAGTCGCAATCAGCCCCAGCATTTT

clone_size: -
j_call: TRBJ2-5
d_call: TRBD1
v_call: TRBV6-5
cdr3_aa: CATASLGQGEETQYF
cdr3_nt: TGTGCCACCGCCTCCCTGGGACAGGGGGAAGAGACCCAGTACTTC

clone_size: -
j_call: TRBJ1-1
d_call: -
v_call: TRBV5-1
cdr3_aa: CASRGQLDTEAFF
cdr3_nt: TGCGCCAGCAGGGGACAATTGGACACTGAAGCTTTCTTT

clone_size: -
j_call: TRBJ1-1
d_call: -
v_call: TRBV6-1
cdr3_aa: CASSLDTEAFF
cdr3_nt: TGTGCCAGCTCCCTTGACACTGAAGCTTTCTTT

clone_size: -
j_call: TRBJ2-7
d_call: -
v_call: TRBV27
cdr3_aa: CAARSTGSYEQYF
cdr3_nt: TGTGCAGCAAGGAGCACAGGGTCCTACGAGCAGTACTTC

clone_size: -
j_call: TRBJ2-1
d_call: -
v_call: TRBV27
cdr3_aa: CASSWDPWGGEQFF
cdr3_nt: TGTGCCAGCAGCTGGGACCCCTGGGGAGGTGAGCAGTTCTTC

clone_size: -
j_call: TRBJ2-3
d_call: -
v_call: TRBV9
cdr3_aa: CASEPVGGKSTDTQYF
cdr3_nt: TGTGCCAGCGAACCCGTGGGCGGGAAGAGCACAGATACGCAGTATTTT

clone_size: -
j_call: TRBJ2-3
d_call: -
v_call: TRBV28
cdr3_aa: CASSSRIVGTDTQYF
cdr3_nt: TGTGCCAGCAGTAGCAGGATTGTAGGCACAGATACGCAGTATTTT

clone_size: -
j_call: TRBJ2-5
d_call: TRBD2
v_call: TRBV7-9
cdr3_aa: CASSRDLAGGGETQYF
cdr3_nt: TGTGCCAGCAGCCGGGATCTAGCGGGGGGAGGAGAGACCCAGTACTTC

clone_size: -
j_call: TRBJ1-1
d_call: -
v_call: TRBV19
cdr3_aa: CASSIEGRRPVEAFF
cdr3_nt: TGTGCCAGTAGTATAGAAGGCAGGAGGCCGGTTGAAGCTTTCTTT

clone_size: -
j_call: TRBJ2-7
d_call: TRBD1
v_call: TRBV5-1
cdr3_aa: CASSSGTGYEQYF
cdr3_nt: TGCGCCAGCAGCTCCGGGACAGGGTACGAGCAGTACTTC

clone_size: -
j_call: TRBJ1-5
d_call: -
v_call: TRBV7-2
cdr3_aa: CASSPGPFNQPQHF
cdr3_nt: TGTGCCAGCAGCCCGGGTCCTTTTAATCAGCCCCAGCATTTT

clone_size: -
j_call: TRBJ1-1
d_call: -
v_call: TRBV29-1
cdr3_aa: CSVEESGGGTEAFF
cdr3_nt: TGCAGCGTCGAGGAAAGTGGGGGCGGCACTGAAGCTTTCTTT

clone_size: -
j_call: TRBJ2-7
d_call: TRBD1
v_call: TRBV7-9
cdr3_aa: CASTFWPGTGYSYEQYF
cdr3_nt: TGTGCCAGCACCTTCTGGCCCGGGACAGGGTATTCCTACGAGCAGTACTTC

clone_size: -
j_call: TRBJ2-5
d_call: TRBD2
v_call: TRBV5-1
cdr3_aa: CASSLGLAAERETQYF
cdr3_nt: TGCGCCAGCAGCCTCGGACTAGCGGCCGAGCGGGAGACCCAGTACTTC

clone_size: -
j_call: TRBJ1-2
d_call: -
v_call: TRBV5-4
cdr3_aa: CASSPREGLYGYTF
cdr3_nt: TGTGCCAGCAGCCCCCGGGAGGGTCTCTATGGCTACACCTTC

clone_size: -
j_call: TRBJ2-3
d_call: -
v_call: TRBV9
cdr3_aa: CASSPTATSGTDTQYF
cdr3_nt: TGTGCCAGCAGCCCCACAGCTACGTCGGGAACAGATACGCAGTATTTT

clone_size: -
j_call: TRBJ2-7
d_call: -
v_call: TRBV10-3
cdr3_aa: CAIKERLPYEQYF
cdr3_nt: TGTGCCATCAAGGAGCGCCTCCCCTACGAGCAGTACTTC

clone_size: -
j_call: TRBJ2-1
d_call: -
v_call: TRBV11-2
cdr3_aa: CASSPLRGQNEQFF
cdr3_nt: TGTGCCAGCAGCCCCCTGCGGGGCCAGAATGAGCAGTTCTTC